These 26 T cell receptor beta chains were all obtained from the same sample, sequenced in a study of blood T cell repertoires in COVID-19. The assay was immunoSEQ multiplex PCR, and TCRdb's table has in-frame clones only and misses some. The sample records approximately 210,000 clones, 88% being singletons. Input material: peripheral blood. Source of these receptors: a human donor in a cohort sampled during active COVID-19.

This rearrangement joins TRBV2 to TRBJ1-5; the match to TRBD1 covers 9 bases. In germline, CDR1 is SNHLY, CDR2 FYNNEI. Unmatched junction bases numbered 3, after V lost 5 bases and J lost 4 bases. This CDR3 has 14 amino acids. The CDR3, as DNA: TGTGCCAGCAGTCGGGGACAGGGTAATCAGCCCCAGCATTTT. Translating gives CASSRGQGNQPQHF.

This chain links TRBV19 with TRBJ2-4, with a weak D call TRBD1 (6 bases). CDR1 is LNHDA, CDR2 SQIVND, per germline (reference sequence). Trimming removed 6 bases at V and 5 bases at J, with 11 bases between. This CDR3 comprises 13 residues. CDR3 sequence reads: CASSPTGENIQYF. CDR3 bases: TGTGCCAGTAGCCCGACAGGAGAAAACATTCAGTACTTC. Drawing the rest from reference TRBV19 and TRBJ2-4, the complete variable domain is DGGITQSPKYLFRKEGQNVTLSCEQNLNHDAMYWYRQDPGQGLRLIYYSQIVNDFQKGDIAEGYSVSREKKESFPLTVTSAQKNPTAFYLCASSPTGENIQYFGAGTRLSVL.

The chain recombines TRBV7-2 with TRBJ2-2; a weak D match, TRBD1 (6 bases). The germline V gene encodes CDR1 SGHTA and CDR2 FQGNSA. The CDR3 length is 15 residues. Trimming pared 1 base from V and 5 bases from J, leaving 11 bases between. In DNA, the CDR3 is TGTGCCAGCAGCTTAGACGACAGGCCGACCGGGGAGCTGTTTTTT. It codes for CASSLDDRPTGELFF.

V gene TRBV6-2 or TRBV6-3 combines with J gene TRBJ1-1; D is undetermined. The germline V gene encodes CDR1 MNHEY and CDR2 SVGEGT. The CDR3 runs to 12 residues. V dropped 3 bases and J dropped 3 bases, with 5 bases sitting between them. The CDR3, as DNA: TGTGCCAGCAGTTATTCGGACACTGAAGCTTTCTTT. It codes for CASSYSDTEAFF.

V is TRBV6-1 and J is TRBJ1-5, with unresolved D. Germline V CDR1 and CDR2: MNHNS, SASEGT. The CDR3 consists of 14 residues. Trimming left V 2 bases short and J 6 bases short, with 11 bases between. CDR3 sequence: CASSEFGFGQPQHF. CDR3 DNA: TGTGCCAGCAGTGAATTCGGTTTTGGTCAGCCCCAGCATTTT.

This CDR3 is CASSLGLVTGEQYF. As DNA, the CDR3 is TGTGCCAGCAGCCTCGGACTAGTAACGGGCGAGCAGTACTTC. The chain carries TRBV7-2 and TRBJ2-7, with 7 bases matching TRBD2. CDR3 size: 14 residues. CDR1 is SGHTA, CDR2 FQGNSA, per germline. After removal of 5 bases from V and 6 bases from J, the junction contained 10 bases not matched to a gene.

The genes are TRBV19 and TRBJ2-1; a weak D match, TRBD2 (7 bases). Germline V gives CDR1 LNHDA, CDR2 SQIVND (reference sequence). The CDR3 runs to 14 residues. V lost 7 bases to trimming and J lost 7 bases, with 17 bases between them. CDR3 coding DNA: TGTGCCAGTAAGGTTGGGGGGGGGCCGAATGAGCAGTTCTTC. Its protein product is CASKVGGGPNEQFF.

The chain uses TRBV10-2 and TRBJ1-2; D unclear. The germline gives CDR1 WSHSY, CDR2 SAAADI. Trimming removed 3 bases from V and 3 bases from J, with 5 bases in between. There are 12 residues in the CDR3. Written as DNA, the CDR3 is TGCGCCAGCAGTGACCCTTACTATGGCTACACCTTC. It translates to CASSDPYYGYTF.

This chain connects TRBV6-2 or TRBV6-3 to TRBJ2-1; 8 bases are shared with TRBD2. This CDR3 has 14 amino acids. CDR1 and CDR2 (germline): MNHEY, SVGEGT. V shed 1 base and J 6 bases; nucleotides not matched to a gene: 2. The CDR3 here is CASSYLGTSNEQFF. Here the CDR3 DNA reads TGTGCCAGCAGTTACTTAGGGACTAGCAATGAGCAGTTCTTC.

The rearrangement uses TRBV19 and TRBJ2-4; D might be TRBD2 (5 bases). The V gene's germline CDR1 is LNHDA and CDR2 SQIVND (reference sequence). V was clipped by 2 bases and J by 0 bases, with 17 bases between them. This CDR3 spans 18 amino acids. The CDR3 DNA follows: TGTGCCAGTAGTATAAAGGAGGTCACCCTTCGAGCCAAAAACATTCAGTACTTC. Its protein product is CASSIKEVTLRAKNIQYF. The full variable domain, with the rest looked up from reference TRBV19 and TRBJ2-4, is DGGITQSPKYLFRKEGQNVTLSCEQNLNHDAMYWYRQDPGQGLRLIYYSQIVNDFQKGDIAEGYSVSREKKESFPLTVTSAQKNPTAFYLCASSIKEVTLRAKNIQYFGAGTRLSVL.

This clone was observed once. This sequence joins TRBV19 and TRBJ1-1, with 7 bases lining up with TRBD1. There are 15 residues in the CDR3. The J segment lost 2 bases and the V segment lost 5 bases, leaving 8 bases of the junction unmatched. CDR1 and CDR2 (germline): LNHDA, SQIVND (reference sequence). The CDR3 sequence: CASSGYGTVNTEAFF. In DNA form, the CDR3 reads TGTGCCAGTAGTGGATACGGGACAGTCAACACTGAAGCTTTCTTT.

V is TRBV30 and J is TRBJ2-7; the match to TRBD1 covers 7 bases. The CDR3 has 11 residues. Per the germline V gene, CDR1 is GTSNPN and CDR2 is SVGIG (reference sequence). V shed 3 bases, J shed 7 bases, and the junction held 3 bases outside the gene matches. CDR3 amino acids: CAWREGQEQYF. For the CDR3, the DNA is TGTGCCTGGAGAGAGGGACAGGAGCAGTACTTC.

The rearrangement links TRBV2 to TRBJ2-5, with 9 bases fitting TRBD2. The CDR3 runs 14 residues. Trimming at V came to 2 bases and at J to 4 bases, leaving 2 bases not matched to a gene. In germline, CDR1 is SNHLY, CDR2 FYNNEI. The CDR3 DNA reads as TGTGCCAGCAGTGAACTAGCGGGGAGAGAGACCCAGTACTTC. It codes for CASSELAGRETQYF.

The chain couples TRBV28 to TRBJ2-4; tentative D call: TRBD1 (5 bases). Germline V lookup: CDR1 MDHEN, CDR2 SYDVKM. The germline V and J ends were trimmed by 7 bases and 2 bases, with 18 bases remaining between them. CDR3 size: 16 residues. The CDR3 here is CASTLGQGISKNIQYF. CDR3 DNA sequence: TGTGCCAGCACCCTCGGTCAGGGAATTTCCAAAAACATTCAGTACTTC.

The chain couples TRBV10-3 to TRBJ2-1, with a tentative D call TRBD1 (6 bases). Per germline, CDR1 ENHRY and CDR2 SYGVKD. The CDR3 is 16 residues long. Trimming pared 0 bases from V and 8 bases from J, leaving 17 bases between. In DNA form, the CDR3 reads TGTGCCATCAGTGAGTCCCCCCAGGGGCCGCGCCATGAGCAGTTCTTC. The encoded protein is CAISESPQGPRHEQFF.

This clone is a singleton in its sample. The chain employs TRBV7-2 and TRBJ2-5; 14 nucleotides align to TRBD2. This CDR3 contains 16 residues. With V trimmed by 4 bases and J by 4 bases, 5 bases remained unmatched. Germline CDR1 and CDR2: SGHTA and FQGNSA. The CDR3 region is CASSSRTSGRIETQYF. CDR3 bases: TGTGCCAGCAGCTCCCGGACTAGCGGGAGGATAGAGACCCAGTACTTC.

The sample holds one count of this clone. The chain carries TRBV2 and TRBJ1-5; D might be TRBD1 (5 bases). CDR3 length: 14 amino acids. The V gene's germline CDR1 is SNHLY and CDR2 FYNNEI. Trimming took 3 bases from V and 2 from J, leaving 8 bases between them. The CDR3 is CASSEQGGNQPQHF. The CDR3 DNA is TGTGCCAGCAGTGAGCAGGGCGGCAATCAGCCCCAGCATTTT.

This clone has more than one count but fewer than ten. This chain uses TRBV6-6 with TRBJ2-2, with a possible D match to TRBD2 (6 bases). The CDR3 loop spans 14 amino acids. The germline V gene encodes CDR1 MNHNY and CDR2 SVGAGI (reference sequence). Trimming took 7 bases from V and 3 from J, leaving 12 bases between them. The CDR3 protein is CASNPGVDTGELFF. DNA for the CDR3: TGTGCCAGCAATCCGGGAGTCGACACCGGGGAGCTGTTTTTT.

The genes are TRBV4-3 and TRBJ1-2, with D possibly matching TRBD1 (5 bases). The ends were cut back, 4 bases at V and 1 base at J, with 16 bases in the middle. The germline V gene has CDR1 LGHNA and CDR2 YSLEER. The CDR3 sequence is 16 residues long. This CDR3 reads CASSPKAGVGNYGYTF. In DNA form, the CDR3 reads TGCGCCAGCAGCCCAAAGGCGGGGGTTGGTAACTATGGCTACACCTTC.

The rearrangement joins TRBV6-5 to TRBJ2-3; 11 nucleotides match TRBD2. The CDR3 sequence is 15 residues long. V dropped 5 bases and J dropped 5; count of bases not matched to a gene: 6. The V gene's germline CDR1 is MNHEY and CDR2 SVGAGI. The CDR3 nucleotides are TGTGCCAGCAGTCCTAGCGGGGGGCAGGGAGATACGCAGTATTTT. As protein: CASSPSGGQGDTQYF.

CDR3 coding DNA: TGTGCCAGCAGTCATGACAGGGGCTTTTTGGGCTACACCTTC. It encodes CASSHDRGFLGYTF. The rearrangement uses TRBV5-6 and TRBJ1-2; 8 positions match TRBD1. Trimming at V came to 5 bases and at J to 8 bases, leaving 11 bases not matched to a gene. Germline V gene data show CDR1 as SGHDT and CDR2 as YYEEEE. The CDR3 is made up of 14 amino acids.

This clone appeared a single time. The DNA of the CDR3 is TGTGCCATCAGTCCGACAGGGGAGGCCCACAATGAGCAGTTCTTC. It codes for CAISPTGEAHNEQFF. The chain combines TRBV10-3 with TRBJ2-1, with 8 bases fitting TRBD1. Germline CDR1 ENHRY, CDR2 SYGVKD. Trimming took 5 bases from V and 5 from J; bases not matched to a gene: 8. This CDR3 is 15 amino acids long.

The J gene is TRBJ2-1, the V gene TRBV18; 10 bases match TRBD2. The germline V gene has CDR1 KGHSH and CDR2 LQKENI. V lost 2 bases, J lost 7 bases, and 5 bases stayed unmatched. There are 15 residues in the CDR3. CDR3: CASSPWVAGGNEQFF. CDR3 nucleotide sequence: TGTGCCAGCTCACCATGGGTAGCGGGAGGAAATGAGCAGTTCTTC.

The chain recombines TRBV6-5 with TRBJ1-2, with TRBD1 as a possible D gene (6 bases). Germline V CDR1 and CDR2: MNHEY, SVGAGI. V was clipped by 4 bases and J by 7 bases, with 13 bases between them. This CDR3 has 13 residues. CDR3: CASSLTGTSGYTF. CDR3 DNA: TGTGCCAGCAGTTTGACAGGAACAAGTGGCTACACCTTC.

This sequence joins TRBV10-3 and TRBJ1-1, with D unclear. This CDR3 has 13 amino acids. The V end lost 5 bases, the J end lost 0 bases, and 7 bases lay between the germline ends. CDR1 is ENHRY, CDR2 SYGVKD, per germline. CDR3 bases: TGTGCCATCAGTAAACAGATGAACACTGAAGCTTTCTTT. Translated, it gives CAISKQMNTEAFF.

V and J are TRBV3-1 (or the pseudogene TRBV3-2) and TRBJ2-7, with no clear D. The CDR3 is 15 residues long. V gave up 1 base and J gave up 3 bases, with 13 bases separating them. Germline loops: CDR1 LGHDT, CDR2 YNNKEL (reference sequence). CDR3 amino acids: CASSQVSQICYEQYF. The CDR3 DNA is TGTGCCAGCAGCCAAGTATCACAGATTTGCTACGAGCAGTACTTC.